Presented here are 27 T cell receptor beta chains from one specimen sequenced in a study of quantifying T cell responses using KT2 cells. About the study: Reverse transcription used primers in the TCR alpha and beta constant regions.

A single-stranded UMI oligo with SP2 sequence was ligated to cDNA 3' ends. An equimolar mix of RC1.1 and RC1.2 primed the beta chain across TRBC1 and TRBC2. MiXCR, applied by TCRdb to the UMI-ligation and nested PCR reads, yields one record per CDR3 protein. The repertoire holds 42,000 or so distinct CDR3 sequences, with approximately 15% as singletons. The sequencing input was PBMCs spiked with cells of the T cell clone KT2. These TCRs come from a human donor.

The chain has TRBV14 and TRBJ2-7; a weak D match, TRBD2 (5 bases). Trimming took 0 bases from V and 3 from J, leaving 12 bases between them. CDR3 length equals 15 residues. CDR1 is SGHDN, CDR2 FVKESK, per germline. The CDR3 DNA is TGTGCCAGCAGCCAAGACGCAAGCGGATACTACGAGCAGTACTTC. Translated: CASSQDASGYYEQYF.

This clonotype was counted a few times. The chain recombines TRBV12-3 or TRBV12-4 with TRBJ1-1, with TRBD1 as a possible D gene (6 bases). Trimming left V 7 bases short and J 0 bases short, with 12 bases between. This CDR3 contains 14 residues. For the CDR3, the DNA is TGTGCCAGCATCCCACAGGGCTTGAACACTGAAGCTTTCTTT. Translated: CASIPQGLNTEAFF.

This clonotype occurred a few times. The CDR3 reads CASGRGLSYGYTF. In nucleotides, the CDR3 is TGTGCCAGCGGGAGGGGCTTGAGCTATGGCTACACCTTC. This chain connects TRBV2 to TRBJ1-2, with D possibly TRBD1 on 5 matching bases. The CDR3 consists of 13 residues. Per the germline V gene, CDR1 is SNHLY and CDR2 is FYNNEI. V was cut by 8 bases and J by 4 bases, with 14 bases left in between. The full variable domain, rest sourced from reference TRBV2 and TRBJ1-2, is EPEVTQTPSHQVTQMGQEVILRCVPISNHLYFYWYRQILGQKVEFLVSFYNNEISEKSEIFDDQFSVERPDGSNFTLKIRSTKLEDSAMYFCASGRGLSYGYTFGSGTRLTVV.

As DNA, the CDR3 is TGTGCCTGGAGTGTGGGTCAGGAGACCCAGTACTTC. It encodes CAWSVGQETQYF. The V gene is TRBV30, the J gene TRBJ2-5; D is undetermined. Germline V gives CDR1 GTSNPN, CDR2 SVGIG (reference sequence). V gave up 0 bases and J gave up 5 bases, with 7 bases separating them. CDR3 length equals 12 residues.

This clonotype was found a few times. The chain carries TRBV21-1 and TRBJ2-1; TRBD1 was called by the table and not checked on the DNA. TRBV21-1 is marked as a pseudogene. The CDR3 runs to 14 residues. The CDR3 sequence is CASRSGVSYNEQFF. The CDR3 nucleotides are TGTGCCAGCAGATCAGGGGTCTCCTACAATGAGCAGTTCTTC.

The J gene is TRBJ1-2, the V gene TRBV25-1, with 7 nucleotides matching TRBD1. The CDR3 contains 14 residues. Germline trimming cut 3 bases from V and 3 bases from J; bases unmatched to any gene: 4. Germline CDR1 MGHDK, CDR2 SYGVNS. The chain's CDR3 is CASSETGQHYGYTF. The CDR3 bases are TGTGCCAGCAGTGAGACGGGACAGCACTATGGCTACACCTTC.

The sample holds many counts of this clonotype. V is TRBV28 and J is TRBJ2-1; 7 bases agree with TRBD1. Per germline, CDR1 MDHEN and CDR2 SYDVKM. The V and J ends lost 5 bases and 6 bases, in that order; junction bases with no gene match: 7. CDR3 length: 14 amino acids. CDR3 residues: CASSLMGQSNEQFF. The CDR3 DNA follows: TGTGCCAGCAGTCTAATGGGACAGTCCAATGAGCAGTTCTTC.

The table lists this clonotype with many counts. This chain links TRBV18 with TRBJ2-3; TRBD2 aligns across 7 bases. The ends lost 3 bases at V and 2 bases at J; junction bases unmatched: 2. The CDR3 is 14 amino acids. Germline lookup yields CDR1 KGHSH and CDR2 LQKENI. The CDR3 reads CASSPREYTDTQYF. CDR3 bases: TGTGCCAGCTCACCGCGGGAGTACACAGATACGCAGTATTTT.

The chain uses TRBV6-2 or TRBV6-3 and TRBJ2-4; D is ambiguous. The V end was cut by 2 bases, the J end by 2 bases, with 7 bases between. Looked up from germline, CDR1 is MNHEY and CDR2 is SVGEGT. The CDR3 runs to 14 residues. The CDR3 nucleotides are TGTGCCAGCAGTTACGCGGTTACCAAAAACATTCAGTACTTC. It codes for CASSYAVTKNIQYF.

This chain connects TRBV2 to TRBJ2-3; TRBD1 agrees at 9 bases. The CDR3 consists of 14 residues. Germline CDR1 SNHLY, CDR2 FYNNEI. V lost 3 bases and J lost 5; bases outside the gene matches: 3. The CDR3 spells CASSEGQGRDTQYF. The CDR3 DNA sequence: TGTGCCAGCAGTGAGGGACAGGGTAGAGATACGCAGTATTTT.

This chain connects TRBV27 to TRBJ2-3; D unclear. CDR1 and CDR2 from the germline V gene are MNHEY and SMNVEV (reference sequence). The CDR3 has 13 amino acids. The V and J ends lost 7 bases and 0 bases respectively, with 8 bases between them. This CDR3 reads CASIYGSTDTQYF. The CDR3 coding sequence is TGTGCCAGCATCTACGGGAGCACAGATACGCAGTATTTT.

This clonotype was counted a few times. The chain recombines TRBV12-3 or TRBV12-4 with TRBJ2-2; TRBD2 matches 11 bases. The trim removed 6 bases at V and 4 bases at J, leaving 7 bases unmatched. The CDR3 is made up of 16 amino acids. As DNA, the CDR3 is TGTGCCAGCAGCACCACTAGCGGGAGACGCACCGGGGAGCTGTTTTTT. This encodes CASSTTSGRRTGELFF.

V usage is TRBV5-1 and J usage is TRBJ2-2; 7 nucleotides line up with TRBD1. This CDR3 is built from 13 residues. Per germline, CDR1 SGHRS and CDR2 YFSETQ. The V gene end was trimmed by 9 bases and the J gene end by 5 bases; junction bases not matched to a gene: 7. CDR3 in amino acids: CANRQGPTGELFF. CDR3 sequence (DNA): TGCGCCAACCGACAGGGTCCGACCGGGGAGCTGTTTTTT. Together with reference TRBV5-1 and TRBJ2-2, the CDR3 gives the full variable domain: KAGVTQTPRYLIKTRGQQVTLSCSPISGHRSVSWYQQTPGQGLQFLFEYFSETQRNKGNFPGRFSGRQFSNSRSEMNVSTLELGDSALYLCANRQGPTGELFFGEGSRLTVL.

This clonotype was detected only a few times. The chain has TRBV7-2 and TRBJ2-1; 10 nucleotides line up with TRBD2. J gave up 7 bases and V 6 bases, and 15 bases lay outside the gene matches. Germline CDR1 and CDR2: SGHTA and FQGNSA. The CDR3 covers 17 residues. CDR3 sequence: CASRRIGLRTSGNEQFF. In DNA form, the CDR3 reads TGTGCCAGCAGAAGGATAGGGCTCAGGACTAGCGGAAATGAGCAGTTCTTC.

This clonotype showed up many times. The chain combines TRBV7-6 with TRBJ2-7, with TRBD1 identical over 9 bases. This CDR3 spans 16 amino acids. V shed 5 bases and J 5 bases; nucleotides not matched to a gene: 13. Germline CDR1 is SGHVS and CDR2 is FNYEAQ. The CDR3 loop is CASSLTPGQGFDEQYF. The CDR3 region has the DNA TGTGCCAGCAGCCTTACTCCGGGACAGGGTTTTGACGAGCAGTACTTC.

Only a few counts were recorded for this clonotype. The chain employs TRBV10-3 and TRBJ2-1, with a weak D call TRBD2 (5 bases). The CDR3 is made up of 16 amino acids. Between the trimmed V and J ends, which lost 2 bases and 0 bases, there was a span of 11 bases. From germline, CDR1 is ENHRY and CDR2 SYGVKD. The DNA for the CDR3 is TGTGCCATCAGTGAGGGCGAGGGCAACTCCTACAATGAGCAGTTCTTC. This gives the protein CAISEGEGNSYNEQFF.

The chain couples TRBV9 to TRBJ1-1, with 8 positions matching TRBD1. The V segment lost 0 bases and the J segment 4 bases; nucleotides outside the gene matches: 2. From germline, CDR1 is SGDLS and CDR2 YYNGEE. This CDR3 has 14 residues. CDR3 loop: CASSVVQGATEAFF. The CDR3 nucleotides are TGTGCCAGCAGCGTAGTCCAGGGGGCCACTGAAGCTTTCTTT.

This clonotype was picked up many times. V usage is TRBV20-1 and J usage is TRBJ2-1, with TRBD2 as a possible D gene (6 bases). Germline V gene sequence: CDR1 DFQATT, CDR2 SNEGSKA (reference sequence). Trimming left V 5 bases short and J 8 bases short, with 25 bases between. The length of the CDR3 is 16 residues. The CDR3 DNA sequence: TGCAGTGCTCCAGGATTCCTATTCGGGAGAATGGATGAGCAGTTCTTC. Its translation is CSAPGFLFGRMDEQFF.

The chain uses TRBV6-5 and TRBJ1-5; possibly TRBD1 for D (5 bases). Germline V CDR1 and CDR2: MNHEY, SVGAGI. The CDR3 has 15 amino acids. Trimming left V 4 bases short and J 0 bases short, with 10 bases between. The CDR3 bases are TGTGCCAGCAGTTCGACAGTAAATAGCAATCAGCCCCAGCATTTT. Protein: CASSSTVNSNQPQHF.

This clonotype turned up a few times. The chain employs TRBV2 and TRBJ1-1; tentatively, D is TRBD1 (5 bases). Per germline, CDR1 SNHLY and CDR2 FYNNEI. Trimming took 5 bases from V and 0 from J, leaving 16 bases between them. This CDR3 spans 16 amino acids. Here the CDR3 reads CASSTGQAGMNTEAFF. The CDR3 DNA reads TGTGCCAGCAGTACCGGACAAGCTGGTATGAACACTGAAGCTTTCTTT.

The chain uses TRBV5-1 and TRBJ2-1; 11 nucleotides line up with TRBD1. The CDR3 has 19 residues. Trimming removed 0 bases from V and 8 bases from J; junction bases left unmatched: 16. Germline V lookup: CDR1 SGHRS, CDR2 YFSETQ. The CDR3 sequence: CASSLEGGQGVASGDEQFF. The CDR3 DNA reads as TGCGCCAGCAGCTTGGAAGGGGGACAGGGGGTGGCCTCCGGTGATGAGCAGTTCTTC.

This clonotype was seen many times. This chain connects TRBV7-2 to TRBJ2-5; TRBD1 or TRBD2 may be the D gene (5 bases each). The germline gives CDR1 SGHTA, CDR2 FQGNSA. The CDR3 has 15 residues. Deletions cut 4 bases from V and 5 bases from J, with 17 bases between. This CDR3 is CASSSYRDVGETQYF. CDR3 DNA sequence: TGTGCCAGCAGCTCCTACCGGGACGTGGGGGAGACCCAGTACTTC.

The gene calls are TRBV6-2 or TRBV6-3 and TRBJ2-3, with TRBD2 matching 11 bases. Germline loops: CDR1 MNHEY, CDR2 SVGEGT. V was clipped by 6 bases and J by 11 bases; unmatched bases: 4. The CDR3 runs to 12 residues. The DNA for the CDR3 is TGTGCCAGCAGGCTTCTAGCGGGAGGGCAGTATTTT. Amino acid sequence: CASRLLAGGQYF.

This chain connects TRBV11-2 to TRBJ2-7; 10 positions match TRBD1. V was pared by 5 bases and J by 2 bases, with 9 bases of the junction left unmatched. The CDR3 consists of 16 residues. Germline CDR1 reads SGHAT; CDR2 reads FQNNGV. The CDR3 loop is CASSPRTGGNPYEQYF. The CDR3 nucleotides are TGTGCCAGCAGCCCCAGGACAGGGGGGAACCCCTACGAGCAGTACTTC. The whole variable domain, remainder taken from reference TRBV11-2 and TRBJ2-7, is EAGVAQSPRYKIIEKRQSVAFWCNPISGHATLYWYQQILGQGPKLLIQFQNNGVVDDSQLPKDRFSAERLKGVDSTLKIQPAKLEDSAVYLCASSPRTGGNPYEQYFGPGTRLTVT.

This chain joins TRBV5-1 and TRBJ1-1; D gene unclear. The CDR3 length is 14 residues. V lost 1 base and J lost 6, with 13 bases in between. Germline CDR1 SGHRS, CDR2 YFSETQ. In nucleotides, the CDR3 is TGCGCCAGCAGCTTGTATATAGGCCCTTCTGAAGCTTTCTTT. It codes for CASSLYIGPSEAFF.

This clonotype has ten or more counts. The V gene is TRBV5-4, the J gene TRBJ2-3; the D gene is possibly TRBD2 (5 bases). Germline CDR1 SGHNT, CDR2 YYREEE (reference sequence). This CDR3 contains 18 residues. V lost 1 base and J lost 3, with 21 bases in between. DNA for the CDR3: TGTGCCAGCAGCTTGAGTCTAGCCCCCGGTGAGGTAACAGATACGCAGTATTTT. It encodes CASSLSLAPGEVTDTQYF.

This chain connects TRBV6-6 to TRBJ2-7, with TRBD1 identical over 7 bases. V shed 5 bases, J shed 4 bases, and the junction held 11 bases outside the gene matches. The length of the CDR3 is 15 residues. Germline-derived CDR1 and CDR2 are MNHNY and SVGAGI (reference sequence). The CDR3 reads CASSLLQGRGYEQYF. The CDR3 coding sequence is TGTGCCAGCAGTCTTCTACAGGGGAGAGGGTACGAGCAGTACTTC.